The 24 T cell receptor beta chains given below trace back to one sample, sequenced in a study of cytomegalovirus exposure and HLA in healthy donors. PCR employed 60 Vbeta and 13 Jbeta primers. Sequenced by immunoSEQ multiplex PCR; TCRdb stores in-frame clones only, minus some. The data contain under 300,000 clones, 70% to 90% of them seen just once; the ten biggest clones take up approximately 4.3%. Sequencing used PBMCs. These receptors all stem from a man in his forties in good health and CMV-seropositive.

V and J are TRBV21-1 and TRBJ2-7; TRBD1 was called by the table and not checked on the DNA. TRBV21-1 constitutes a pseudogene. The CDR3 is 16 residues long. The CDR3 DNA sequence: TGTGCCAGCAGCAAAGCGCGGGGACAGGGGGACTACGAGCAGTACTTC. Translated: CASSKARGQGDYEQYF.

The rearrangement links TRBV11-2 to TRBJ2-5, with 10 bases lining up with TRBD2. The CDR3 is 16 residues long. With V trimmed by 7 bases and J by 6 bases, 14 bases remained unmatched. CDR1 is SGHAT and CDR2 is FQNNGV in the germline V gene. The CDR3 region has the DNA TGTGCCAGCACCCCAGGGGCTAGCGGGAGTACAAAGACCCAGTACTTC. Protein sequence: CASTPGASGSTKTQYF.

The chain couples TRBV6-4 to TRBJ2-7, with 13 bases aligning to TRBD2. The CDR3 runs to 14 residues. Germline CDR1 reads MRHNA; CDR2 reads SNTAGT. Trimming cost V 7 bases and J 3 bases; bases outside gene matches: 3. CDR3 loop: CASKRTSGSYEQYF. The CDR3 region has the DNA TGTGCCAGCAAACGGACTAGCGGGAGCTACGAGCAGTACTTC.

V is TRBV4-1 and J is TRBJ1-5, with D perhaps matching TRBD1 (6 bases). The germline V gene encodes CDR1 MGHRA and CDR2 YSYEKL. The CDR3 contains 16 residues. V was clipped by 0 bases and J by 6 bases, with 15 bases between them. The CDR3 loop reads CASSQDPGGAFQPQHF. DNA for the CDR3: TGCGCCAGCAGCCAAGATCCTGGGGGCGCATTTCAGCCCCAGCATTTT.

The CDR3 coding sequence is TGTGCCAGCAGTGTTAGAGGGACAGGGGGCTACGAGCAGTACTTC. This translates into CASSVRGTGGYEQYF. The V gene is TRBV6-1, the J gene TRBJ2-7; TRBD1 aligns across 11 bases. Germline CDR1 reads MNHNS; CDR2 reads SASEGT. CDR3 length: 15 amino acids. V trimming: 4 bases; J trimming: 3 bases; junction bases outside the gene matches: 5.

The rearrangement uses TRBV9 and TRBJ1-3; TRBD1 aligns across 10 bases. V dropped 3 bases and J dropped 8; count of bases not matched to a gene: 2. In germline, CDR1 is SGDLS, CDR2 YYNGEE. This CDR3 is 13 amino acids long. The CDR3 here is CASSEGTGDTIYF. The CDR3 coding sequence is TGTGCCAGCAGCGAGGGGACAGGGGACACCATATATTTT.

The rearrangement uses TRBV6-1 and TRBJ1-2, with D perhaps TRBD1 (5 bases). There are 16 residues in the CDR3. V was shortened by 2 bases and J by 5 bases, with 18 bases between the two germline ends. CDR1 and CDR2 from the germline V gene are MNHNS and SASEGT. This CDR3 reads CASSESLSGPVYGYTF. CDR3 coding DNA: TGTGCCAGCAGTGAATCGTTGTCAGGGCCAGTTTATGGCTACACCTTC.

The chain combines TRBV5-1 with TRBJ1-1; 9 positions agree with TRBD1. Trimming at V came to 2 bases and at J to 1 base, leaving 3 bases not matched to a gene. CDR1 and CDR2 (germline): SGHRS, YFSETQ. The CDR3 sequence is 15 residues long. The CDR3 sequence: CASSLQGAPNTEAFF. The DNA of the CDR3 is TGCGCCAGCAGCTTACAGGGGGCACCGAACACTGAAGCTTTCTTT.

This clone was recorded only once. The J gene is TRBJ2-2, the V gene TRBV14; possibly TRBD1 for D (6 bases). CDR1 SGHDN and CDR2 FVKESK come from the germline V gene. CDR3 size: 18 residues. V shed 2 bases and J shed 0 bases, with 16 bases lying between them. Here the CDR3 DNA reads TGTGCCAGCAGCCAAAGATTGTCCGGACAGACGAACACCGGGGAGCTGTTTTTT. Protein: CASSQRLSGQTNTGELFF.

In its sample, this clone was seen a few times. One end of the junction does not line up with germline, which may come from a read error. V is TRBV7-7 and J is TRBJ2-1; TRBD1 agrees at 9 bases. The germline V gene encodes CDR1 SSHAT and CDR2 FNYEAQ (reference sequence). The CDR3 sequence is 16 residues long. This CDR3 is CASSLGGLTGGHEQFF. CDR3 DNA: TGTGCTAGCAGCTTAGGGGGTCTTACAGGGGGCCATGAGCAGTTCTTC.

The genes are TRBV13 and TRBJ2-7; the match to TRBD2 covers 9 bases. This CDR3 contains 17 residues. Germline-derived CDR1 and CDR2 are PRHDT and FYEKMQ (reference sequence). The V gene end was trimmed by 5 bases and the J gene end by 2 bases; junction bases not matched to a gene: 13. DNA for the CDR3: TGTGCCAGCAGCCCCCAGGGGGTAGCGGGAGTCGCCTACGAGCAGTACTTC. This translates into CASSPQGVAGVAYEQYF.

Details on this clone: An end of the junction does not agree with germline; a read error may underlie this. The chain employs TRBV7-7 and TRBJ2-7; 7 nucleotides align to TRBD1. Germline V CDR1 and CDR2: SSHAT, FNYEAQ (reference sequence). The CDR3 is 15 residues long. The DNA for the CDR3 is TGTGCTAGCAGCCTAAGGCCAGGGCCAGGGGGCGAGCAGTACTTC. This codes for CASSLRPGPGGEQYF.

V usage is TRBV19 and J usage is TRBJ1-4; 10 positions match TRBD1. The V gene's germline CDR1 is LNHDA and CDR2 SQIVND (reference sequence). Losses at the gene ends were 5 bases for V and 6 bases for J; bases not matched to a gene: 6. The CDR3 contains 15 residues. CDR3: CASSGTGEGDEKLFF. As DNA, the CDR3 is TGTGCCAGTAGTGGGACAGGGGAAGGGGATGAAAAACTGTTTTTT.

This rearrangement joins TRBV7-2 to TRBJ2-7; TRBD1 aligns across 8 bases. J gave up 5 bases and V 6 bases, and 9 bases lay outside the gene matches. Germline-derived CDR1 and CDR2 are SGHTA and FQGNSA. The CDR3 has 14 residues. In DNA form, the CDR3 reads TGTGCCAGCAGAAAGCGGCAGGGGGCCGACGAGCAGTACTTC. Translating it yields CASRKRQGADEQYF.

J is TRBJ1-5 and V is TRBV28, with D possibly TRBD1 on 5 matching bases. Germline V gene sequence: CDR1 MDHEN, CDR2 SYDVKM. The CDR3 runs to 15 residues. Trimming stripped 7 bases from V and 2 bases from J, with 15 bases between. The CDR3 region has the DNA TGTGCCAGCATTTCGGGGGGGGAAGGCAATCAGCCCCAGCATTTT. Its protein product is CASISGGEGNQPQHF.

This chain links TRBV6-6 with TRBJ2-7; D may be TRBD2 (5 bases). CDR1 is MNHNY and CDR2 is SVGAGI in the germline V gene (reference sequence). V lost 7 bases and J lost 4, with 20 bases in between. This CDR3 comprises 15 residues. This chain's CDR3 is CASTPWAAATYEQYF. The CDR3 DNA reads as TGTGCCAGCACTCCCTGGGCAGCGGCTACGTACGAGCAGTACTTC.

J is TRBJ2-5 and V is TRBV7-6; D not resolved. CDR3 length: 11 residues. V was cut by 2 bases and J by 5 bases, with 3 bases left in between. In germline, CDR1 is SGHVS, CDR2 FNYEAQ. The DNA for the CDR3 is TGTGCCAGCAGCTTACAGGAGACCCAGTACTTC. It yields the protein CASSLQETQYF. The whole variable domain, filled in from reference TRBV7-6 and TRBJ2-5, reads GAGVSQSPRYKVTKRGQDVALRCDPISGHVSLYWYRQALGQGPEFLTYFNYEAQQDKSGLPNDRFSAERPEGSISTLTIQRTEQRDSAMYRCASSLQETQYFGPGTRLLVL.

This chain links TRBV5-1 with TRBJ2-7, with 11 bases identical to TRBD1. Germline CDR1 reads SGHRS; CDR2 reads YFSETQ. Germline trimming cut 4 bases from V and 5 bases from J; bases unmatched to any gene: 5. The CDR3 consists of 14 residues. The CDR3: CASSTGQGVDEQYF. DNA of the CDR3: TGCGCCAGCAGCACGGGACAGGGGGTCGACGAGCAGTACTTC. Full variable domain (remainder filled in from reference TRBV5-1 and TRBJ2-7): KAGVTQTPRYLIKTRGQQVTLSCSPISGHRSVSWYQQTPGQGLQFLFEYFSETQRNKGNFPGRFSGRQFSNSRSEMNVSTLELGDSALYLCASSTGQGVDEQYFGPGTRLTVT.

This clone was counted between two and nine times. V gene TRBV30 combines with J gene TRBJ2-5; 8 bases map to TRBD1. CDR3 size: 15 residues. The ends lost 3 bases at V and 3 bases at J; junction bases unmatched: 9. Germline CDR1 and CDR2: GTSNPN and SVGIG (reference sequence). The chain's CDR3 is CAWSSTGTGKETQYF. In DNA, the CDR3 is TGTGCCTGGAGCTCCACGGGGACAGGAAAAGAGACCCAGTACTTC.

CDR3 in amino acids: CASKSVPLSGANVLTF. In nucleotides, the CDR3 is TGTGCCAGCAAGAGCGTTCCTCTTTCAGGGGCCAACGTCCTGACTTTC. The V and J genes are TRBV2 and TRBJ2-6; D gene uncertain. CDR3 size: 16 residues. V lost 7 bases and J 4 bases, leaving 17 bases between the germline ends. CDR1 is SNHLY, CDR2 FYNNEI, per germline.

The gene calls are TRBV7-2 and TRBJ2-1; 12 bases match TRBD2. Germline V gene sequence: CDR1 SGHTA, CDR2 FQGNSA. The CDR3 has 18 amino acids. V trimming: 3 bases; J trimming: 5 bases; junction bases outside the gene matches: 11. The CDR3 bases are TGTGCCAGCAGCTTGGGGGTACCGGGACTAGCGGGTAACAATGAGCAGTTCTTC. Translation gives CASSLGVPGLAGNNEQFF.

The sample holds a few counts of this clone. The rearrangement joins TRBV5-4 to TRBJ2-7, with D possibly TRBD1 on 6 matching bases. The V gene lost 3 bases and the J gene lost 0 bases, with 13 bases spanning the gap. Looked up from germline, CDR1 is SGHNT and CDR2 is YYREEE (reference sequence). The CDR3 covers 15 residues. CDR3 loop: CASSSGQPPSYEQYF. The CDR3 nucleotides read TGTGCCAGCAGCTCTGGACAGCCTCCCTCCTACGAGCAGTACTTC.

This rearrangement joins TRBV5-1 to TRBJ1-1; TRBD1 matches at 7 bases. This CDR3 has 13 residues. Per germline, CDR1 SGHRS and CDR2 YFSETQ. The J segment lost 8 bases and the V segment lost 3 bases, leaving 7 bases of the junction unmatched. This CDR3 reads CASSSGQNFEAFF. The CDR3 DNA is TGCGCCAGCAGCTCGGGACAGAACTTCGAAGCTTTCTTT.

The chain has TRBV7-8 and TRBJ1-1; tentative D call: TRBD1 (5 bases). Germline-derived CDR1 and CDR2 are SGHVS and FQNEAQ. Trimming cost V 7 bases and J 4 bases, with 19 bases left between them. The CDR3 sequence is 15 residues long. DNA for the CDR3: TGTGCCAGCACCTCTCCGGAAAAGGGGATCACTGAAGCTTTCTTT. It specifies CASTSPEKGITEAFF.